This TCR beta chain was recovered during a study of blood T cell repertoires in COVID-19. Study-level background: The samples span acute and convalescent COVID-19 from the United States, Italy and Spain. T cells, B-cell-depleted T cells, or PBMCs provided the cDNA or gDNA that served as material.

Authors' processing steps: Nucleated cell number was recorded as an estimate derived from reference gene primer amplification. TCRdb's copy holds only in-frame clones and misses some; the assay was immunoSEQ multiplex PCR. Clone size and V and J calls were adopted from that table, with D and trimming inferred from the DNA. The repertoire includes roughly 62,000 clones, about four fifths of them detected once, and roughly 27% sits in the top ten. Germline loops: CDR1 MGHDK, CDR2 SYGVNS. This CDR3 spans 13 amino acids. The V end lost 8 bases, the J end lost 3 bases, and 13 bases lay between the germline ends.

This chain joins TRBV25-1 and TRBJ2-5; the D is unclear. Sample: peripheral blood. The receptor was isolated from a human donor in a cohort sampled during active COVID-19. This chain's CDR3 is CASSAAMEETQYF. The CDR3 coding sequence is TGTGCCAGCTCCGCGGCGATGGAAGAGACCCAGTACTTC.